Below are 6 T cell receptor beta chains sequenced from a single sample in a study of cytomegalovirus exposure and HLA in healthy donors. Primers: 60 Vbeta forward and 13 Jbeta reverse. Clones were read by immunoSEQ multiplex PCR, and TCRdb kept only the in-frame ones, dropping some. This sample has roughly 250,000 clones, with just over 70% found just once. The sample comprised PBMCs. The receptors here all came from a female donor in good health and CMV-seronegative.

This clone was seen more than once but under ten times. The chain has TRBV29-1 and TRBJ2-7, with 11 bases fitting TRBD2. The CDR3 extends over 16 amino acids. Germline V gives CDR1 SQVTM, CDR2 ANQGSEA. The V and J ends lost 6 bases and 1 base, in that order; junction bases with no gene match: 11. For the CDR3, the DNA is TGCAGCGTAGATGGTCTAGCGGGAGGAGAATCCTACGAGCAGTACTTC. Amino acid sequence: CSVDGLAGGESYEQYF.

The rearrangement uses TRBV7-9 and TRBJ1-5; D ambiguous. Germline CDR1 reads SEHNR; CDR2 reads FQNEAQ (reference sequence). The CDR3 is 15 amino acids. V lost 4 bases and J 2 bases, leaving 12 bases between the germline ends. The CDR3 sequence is CASSSLGPGNQPQHF. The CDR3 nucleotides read TGTGCCAGCAGCTCACTAGGGCCAGGCAATCAGCCCCAGCATTTT.

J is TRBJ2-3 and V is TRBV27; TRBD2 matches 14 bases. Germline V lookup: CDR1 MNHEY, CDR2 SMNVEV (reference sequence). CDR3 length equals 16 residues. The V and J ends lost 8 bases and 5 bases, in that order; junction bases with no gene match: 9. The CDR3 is CASRIGLAGGVDTQYF. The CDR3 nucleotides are TGTGCCAGCCGAATCGGACTAGCGGGAGGTGTAGATACGCAGTATTTT.

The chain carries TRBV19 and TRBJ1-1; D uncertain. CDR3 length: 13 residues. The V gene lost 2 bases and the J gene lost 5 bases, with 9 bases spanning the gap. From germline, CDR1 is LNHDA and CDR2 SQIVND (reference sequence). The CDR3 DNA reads TGTGCCAGTAGTATATCCCTGTTTACTGAAGCTTTCTTT. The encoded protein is CASSISLFTEAFF.

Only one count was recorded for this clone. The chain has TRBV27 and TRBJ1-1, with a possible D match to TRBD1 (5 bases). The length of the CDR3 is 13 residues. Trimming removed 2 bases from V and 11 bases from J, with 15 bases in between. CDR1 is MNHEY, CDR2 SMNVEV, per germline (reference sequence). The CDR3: CASSLIPGTKAFF. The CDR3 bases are TGTGCCAGCAGTTTAATTCCCGGGACTAAGGCTTTCTTT.

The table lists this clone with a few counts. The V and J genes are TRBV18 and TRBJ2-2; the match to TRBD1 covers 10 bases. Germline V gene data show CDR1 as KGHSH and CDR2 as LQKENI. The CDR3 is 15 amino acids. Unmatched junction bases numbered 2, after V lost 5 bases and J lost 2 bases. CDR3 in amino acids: CASSATGGNTGELFF. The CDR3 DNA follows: TGTGCCAGCTCAGCGACAGGGGGCAACACCGGGGAGCTGTTTTTT.